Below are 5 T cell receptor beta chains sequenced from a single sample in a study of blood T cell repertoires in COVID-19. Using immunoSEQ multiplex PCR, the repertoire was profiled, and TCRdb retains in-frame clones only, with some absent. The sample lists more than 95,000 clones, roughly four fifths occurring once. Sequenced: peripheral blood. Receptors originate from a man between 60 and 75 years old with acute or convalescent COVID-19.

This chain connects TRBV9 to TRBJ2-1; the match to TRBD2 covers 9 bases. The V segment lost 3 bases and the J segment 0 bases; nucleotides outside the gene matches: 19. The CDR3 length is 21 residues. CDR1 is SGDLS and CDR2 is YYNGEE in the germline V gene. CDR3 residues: CASSALKRGGRAPSSYNEQFF. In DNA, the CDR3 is TGTGCCAGCAGCGCACTCAAAAGGGGCGGGAGGGCCCCGAGCTCCTACAATGAGCAGTTCTTC.

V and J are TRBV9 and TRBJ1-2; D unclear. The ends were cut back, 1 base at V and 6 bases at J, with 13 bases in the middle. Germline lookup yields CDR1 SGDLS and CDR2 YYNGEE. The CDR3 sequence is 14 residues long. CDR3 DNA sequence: TGTGCCAGCAGCGTATTCACAAACGGGGATGGCTACACCTTC. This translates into CASSVFTNGDGYTF.

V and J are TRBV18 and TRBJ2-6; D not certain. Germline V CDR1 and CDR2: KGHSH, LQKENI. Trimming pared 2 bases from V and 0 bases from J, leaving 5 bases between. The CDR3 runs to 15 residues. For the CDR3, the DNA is TGTGCCAGCTCACCAGCGTTCTCTGGGGCCAACGTCCTGACTTTC. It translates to CASSPAFSGANVLTF.

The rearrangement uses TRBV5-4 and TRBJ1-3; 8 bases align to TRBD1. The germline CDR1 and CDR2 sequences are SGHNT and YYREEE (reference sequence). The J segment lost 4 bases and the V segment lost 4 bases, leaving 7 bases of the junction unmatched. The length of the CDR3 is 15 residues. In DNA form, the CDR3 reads TGTGCCAGCAGCGCCCAGGGGGCGGGCGGAAACACCATATATTTT. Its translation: CASSAQGAGGNTIYF.

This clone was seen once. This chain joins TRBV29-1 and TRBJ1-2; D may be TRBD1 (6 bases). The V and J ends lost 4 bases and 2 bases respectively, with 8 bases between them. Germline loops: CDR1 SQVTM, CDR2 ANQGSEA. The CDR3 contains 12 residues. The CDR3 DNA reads TGCAGCGTTGCAGGGGCCAACTATGGCTACACCTTC. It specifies CSVAGANYGYTF.